This is a list of T cell receptor beta chains from one sample in a study of blood T cells in healthy people across ages. One entry per CDR3 protein results from TCRdb running MiXCR on the 5' RACE reads. The table records fewer than 950,000 distinct CDR3 sequences, 35% to 40% of them present only once. The source material was blood. These receptors all stem from a man aged 18 to 35 in good health. Each CDR3 is given with its conserved first and last residue. A D gene is named only where the DNA matches it firmly. A clone size is listed for some rows: how often the clone was seen (once, few, many), or a class if it is expanded.

TGCGCCAGCAGCTTGGGGGACAACCGGCGGTATGGCTACACCTTC CASSLGDNRRYGYTF NA few 15 TRBJ1-2 TRBV5-1
TGTGCCAGCACCCGTCCTGGGAGTTCCGAAGCTTTCTTT CASTRPGSSEAFF NA NA 13 TRBJ1-1 TRBV12-3/TRBV12-4
TGCGCCAGCAGTGCAGGTAGCGGGGGGGTTAGCTCCTACAATGAGCAGTACTTC CASSAGSGGVSSYNEQYF TRBD2 NA 18 TRBJ2-7 TRBV10-2
TGCAGCACCAGACAGGGGGCTTTCTGCACAGATACGCAGTATTTT CSTRQGAFCTDTQYF TRBD1 NA 15 TRBJ2-3 TRBV29-1
TGTGCCAGCAGTTTAGGACGGCGCCCGATGGGGGGCTACACCTTC CASSLGRRPMGGYTF NA NA 15 TRBJ1-2 TRBV12-3/TRBV12-4
TGTGCCAGCAGCTTGGCCGGGCAGGGAATGGAGCAGCCCCAGCATTTT CASSLAGQGMEQPQHF NA NA 16 TRBJ1-5 TRBV5-5
TGTGCCAGCAGTTACTCTACTAGCGGGGGCTCTTGGAATGAGCAGTTCTTC CASSYSTSGGSWNEQFF TRBD2 NA 17 TRBJ2-1 TRBV6-2/TRBV6-3
TGTGCCAGCAGCTTAAGTCTTGGGGACACTGAAGCTTTCTTT CASSLSLGDTEAFF NA NA 14 TRBJ1-1 TRBV7-3
TGCGCCAGCAGCTCGACCGGCGGGGAGCTGTTTTTT CASSSTGGELFF NA NA 12 TRBJ2-2 TRBV4-3
TGTGCCAGCAGCCCAAGGGCCCGGAGTACAGATACGCAGTTTTTT CASSPRARSTDTQFF NA NA 15 TRBJ2-3 TRBV7-2
TGCGCCAGCAGTCAGGATTCAGGGGGCTGGACGGGAAACACTGAAGCTTTCTTT CASSQDSGGWTGNTEAFF TRBD1 NA 18 TRBJ1-1 TRBV10-2
TGTGCCAGCAGCTCTGTAGCTCCTCCAGATACGCAGTATTTT CASSSVAPPDTQYF NA NA 14 TRBJ2-3 TRBV7-3
TGCAGTGCTAGTACGATGGGAAGACAGGGGCTGGGCAAAAACATTCAGTACTTC CSASTMGRQGLGKNIQYF TRBD1 NA 18 TRBJ2-4 TRBV20-1
TGTGCCAGCAGCTTAAGGACAGAAGAGACCCAGTTCTTC CASSLRTEETQFF NA NA 13 TRBJ2-1 TRBV7-2
TGTGCCAGCAGCCCAGAGGGGGTTTTTAATCAGCCCCAGCATTTT CASSPEGVFNQPQHF NA few 15 TRBJ1-5 TRBV4-2
TGTGCCAGCAGCCTTCGGGACAGGGGATCGATTAAGGGCCAAGAGACCCAGTACTTC CASSLRDRGSIKGQETQYF TRBD1 many 19 TRBJ2-5 TRBV6-1
TGTGCCAGCAGCTTAGAGTACGGCATCATGAACACTGAAGCTTTCTTT CASSLEYGIMNTEAFF NA NA 16 TRBJ1-1 TRBV7-8
TGTGCCAGCAGCCAAGATCTGGGACGGAGAACTAATGAGCAGTTCTTC CASSQDLGRRTNEQFF NA NA 16 TRBJ2-1 TRBV14
TGTGCCAGCAGTGAGAGGGGGACAGGGGATGGCTACACCTTC CASSERGTGDGYTF TRBD1 NA 14 TRBJ1-2 TRBV2
TGTGCCAGCAGCTGGGACACGTTGAACACTGAAGCTTTCTTT CASSWDTLNTEAFF NA NA 14 TRBJ1-1 TRBV7-2
TGCGCCAGCAGCGCGTGGGGGGCAACTAATGAAAAACTGTTTTTT CASSAWGATNEKLFF NA NA 15 TRBJ1-4 TRBV5-1
TGCAGTGCTACTGAGGGCAGGGGGCCTCCAGATACGCAGTATTTT CSATEGRGPPDTQYF TRBD1 few 15 TRBJ2-3 TRBV20-1
TGTGCCAGCAGCCAGAGGGACAGGGGAATCACTGAGCAGTTCTTC CASSQRDRGITEQFF TRBD1 many 15 TRBJ2-1 TRBV9
TGTGCCAGCAGCTTGGGACAGGGGATCGCCGGGGAGCTGTTTTTT CASSLGQGIAGELFF TRBD1 few 15 TRBJ2-2 TRBV7-9
TGTGCCAGCAGACTACCTAACCGTGAGCAGTTCTTC CASRLPNREQFF NA NA 12 TRBJ2-1 TRBV28
TGTGCCAGCAGTTTTATCTTGGCCTACAGGGAGAACACTGAAGCTTTCTTT CASSFILAYRENTEAFF NA few 17 TRBJ1-1 TRBV28
TGTGCCAGCAGCTTAGTTGCGCAGGGATCCTACGAGCAGTACTTC CASSLVAQGSYEQYF NA few 15 TRBJ2-7 TRBV7-2
TGTGCCAGCAGCCAAACTACAGGGGAGCAGCCCCAGCATTTT CASSQTTGEQPQHF TRBD1 NA 14 TRBJ1-5 TRBV7-8
TGTGCCAGCAGCCAAGAGACGAGGGGCTATGGCTACACCTTC CASSQETRGYGYTF NA NA 14 TRBJ1-2 TRBV3-1
TGTGCCAGCAGGGCGAGCGGGGGGTTCACAGATACGCAGTATTTT CASRASGGFTDTQYF TRBD2 NA 15 TRBJ2-3 TRBV4-2
TGTGCCAGCAGCTTATCGGACAGCGGATCACCCCTCCACTTT CASSLSDSGSPLHF NA NA 14 TRBJ1-6 TRBV5-5
TGTGCCAGCAGCCGGACAGAAGGGAACACTGAAGCTTTCTTT CASSRTEGNTEAFF NA few 14 TRBJ1-1 TRBV12-3/TRBV12-4
TGTGCCAGCAGTTACCCCACCCGGGGATTGGAGGACTATGGCTACACCTTC CASSYPTRGLEDYGYTF NA few 17 TRBJ1-2 TRBV6-2/TRBV6-3
TGTGCCAGCAGTTACACCCCACGGGACGAAGCTTTCTTT CASSYTPRDEAFF NA few 13 TRBJ1-1 TRBV6-6
TGTGCCAGCAGCGTAGCTAGAGAAGCCTACGAGCAGTACTTC CASSVAREAYEQYF NA few 14 TRBJ2-7 TRBV9
TGTGCCAGCAGCCTGACTCCCCGGGACAGGGGGGGGAATGAGCAGTTCTTC CASSLTPRDRGGNEQFF TRBD1 NA 17 TRBJ2-1 TRBV4-2
TGTGCCAGCAGCCCAGCACCGGGACAGAGAAACACAGATACGCAGTATTTT CASSPAPGQRNTDTQYF TRBD1 NA 17 TRBJ2-3 TRBV14
TGCAGCGTTGAAGATGGTATCGGGGGGGCAAGGGATACGCAGTATTTT CSVEDGIGGARDTQYF TRBD2 many 16 TRBJ2-3 TRBV29-1
TGTGCCATCAATGGCAGGGGGCTTGATCAGCGCCAGCATTTT CAINGRGLDQRQHF TRBD1 NA 14 TRBJ1-5 TRBV10-3
TGCAGTGCCCCACAGGGGGCGGGTGGCTACACCTTC CSAPQGAGGYTF TRBD1 few 12 TRBJ1-2 TRBV20-1
TGTGCCAGCAGCCAAGTCGTAGCGGGGGCCATTCCCAATGAGCAGTACTTC CASSQVVAGAIPNEQYF TRBD2 NA 17 TRBJ2-7 TRBV3-1
TGTGCCAGCATCATGACAGGAGATTTAACAACTAATGAAAAACTGTTTTTT CASIMTGDLTTNEKLFF NA NA 17 TRBJ1-4 TRBV2
TGCAGTGCTAGAGAACCACTTGCAGATACGCAGTATTTT CSAREPLADTQYF NA many 13 TRBJ2-3 TRBV20-1
TGCGCCAGCAGCCAGAATAGAGGGCTAAACACTGAAGCTTTCTTT CASSQNRGLNTEAFF NA NA 15 TRBJ1-1 TRBV4-3